This T cell receptor (beta chain) was sequenced for a study of T cell changes during pregnancy in multiple sclerosis. Profiled with immunoSEQ multiplex PCR; TCRdb holds only in-frame clones, not every one. Altogether some 35,000 clones are present, approximately 90% being singletons, with the ten largest covering about 0.72%. V gave up 6 bases and J gave up 4 bases; unmatched junction bases: 7. This CDR3 is built from 15 residues. CDR1 is SNHLY, CDR2 FYNNEI, per germline. The specimen comprised CD4+ T cells from peripheral blood mononuclear cells, sampled after pregnancy. The chain links TRBV2 to TRBJ2-1; 9 positions match TRBD1. The TCR sequence derives from a female donor in good health, enrolled as a control in a pregnancy study. The CDR3 region has the DNA TGTGCCAGCAGCGAACAGGGGGCGCGGTACAATGAGCAGTTCTTC. It codes for CASSEQGARYNEQFF.